Sequencing of this T cell receptor (beta chain) was carried out in a study of cytomegalovirus exposure and HLA in healthy donors. Worth noting for this clone: Its specificity is unknown.

The study, taken as a whole, reports: TCR beta chains associated with HLA were, in a later analysis, more clonally expanded than equally common others. Because they were indistinguishable, some V segments, including TRBV6-2 and TRBV6-3, were excluded. Follow-up analysis later connected one missense variant in DCLRE1C with trimming of TCR beta V- and J-genes.

Vbeta (60) and Jbeta (13) primers were used in the PCR. This table comes from immunoSEQ multiplex PCR, and its TCRdb copy is limited to in-frame clones, with some not included. The sample consists of about 160,000 clones, 80% to 90% of them appearing once. Germline V lookup: CDR1 SGDLS, CDR2 YYNGEE. This CDR3 comprises 15 residues. The trim removed 4 bases at V and 6 bases at J, leaving 9 bases unmatched. The sequence derives from a woman aged 18-29 years in good health and CMV-seronegative. This chain connects TRBV9 to TRBJ2-1; 8 bases agree with TRBD1. Sequencing input: PBMCs. For the CDR3, the DNA is TGTGCCAGCAGCACCATGGGACAGGCTTTCAATGAGCAGTTCTTC. As protein: CASSTMGQAFNEQFF.